The entry below gives a single T cell receptor (beta chain) sequence along with its context. What it binds is not known. These data are taken from a study of CD8 T cell repertoires and HIV-1 epitope variants. Study-level information: Autologous T cell-negative cells served as antigen-presenting cells in equal numbers.

CDR1 and CDR2 (germline): MNHEY, SMNVEV (reference sequence). The germline V and J ends were trimmed by 9 bases and 3 bases, with 18 bases remaining between them. CDR3 size: 14 residues. Data came from immunoSEQ multiplex PCR; TCRdb stores just in-frame clones and leaves some out. Of roughly 5,000 clones listed, 55% to 80% are singletons. The TCR comes from a male donor with HIV. Sequenced sample: cultured CD8+ T cells derived from PBMCs. The chain is built from TRBV27 and TRBJ2-7; possible D gene TRBD2, 6 bases. The CDR3 nucleotides are TGTGCCAGTATGGGCCGTGGACTAAACTACGAGCAGTACTTC. Translation: CASMGRGLNYEQYF.